This paragraph covers one T cell receptor beta chain sequence. Its antigen is not identified. CDR1 SGHTA and CDR2 FQGTGA come from the germline V gene. The CDR3 contains 17 residues. The V and J ends lost 5 bases and 0 bases respectively, with 17 bases between them. The source of the sample is a study of T cell responses to AZD1222 COVID-19 vaccine. The study's findings and limits: Most donors were white British, females outnumbered males, and clonal diversity was possibly underestimated.

Profiled with immunoSEQ multiplex PCR; TCRdb holds only in-frame clones, not every one. The table records approximately 150,000 clones, roughly 90% of them present only once. Sequences were derived from peripheral blood, sampled 28 days after the second AZD1222 dose. The chain uses TRBV7-3 and TRBJ2-1, with D possibly TRBD1 on 5 matching bases. The receptor comes from an adult who received the AZD1222 COVID-19 vaccine. CDR3 sequence (DNA): TGTGCCAGCAGCCTTGGGGCTGCCCTGAGCTCCTACAATGAGCAGTTCTTC. Translation: CASSLGAALSSYNEQFF.